This TCR beta chain was observed in a study of identifying expanded T cells in peripheral blood. Study results and caveats: Technical replicates showed roughly 1.2 changed clones; approximately 2 weeks 15 to 20; four weeks 19.

TCRdb's table, derived via immunoSEQ multiplex PCR, lists solely in-frame clones and lacks some. Of around 120,000 clones in the sample, more than 75% are singletons; the top ten hold around 3.3%. Note on this clone: The antigen is undetermined.

The CDR3 is 14 residues long. The ends were cut back, 2 bases at V and 7 bases at J, with 14 bases in the middle. From germline, CDR1 is SNHLY and CDR2 FYNNEI. The specimen sequenced was blood. The chain uses TRBV2 and TRBJ1-1; no clear D. The TCR was taken from a person aged 18 to 75 in good health. The CDR3 loop reads CASSELTSGGEAFF. The CDR3 DNA reads as TGTGCCAGCAGTGAACTGACCTCCGGAGGTGAAGCTTTCTTT.